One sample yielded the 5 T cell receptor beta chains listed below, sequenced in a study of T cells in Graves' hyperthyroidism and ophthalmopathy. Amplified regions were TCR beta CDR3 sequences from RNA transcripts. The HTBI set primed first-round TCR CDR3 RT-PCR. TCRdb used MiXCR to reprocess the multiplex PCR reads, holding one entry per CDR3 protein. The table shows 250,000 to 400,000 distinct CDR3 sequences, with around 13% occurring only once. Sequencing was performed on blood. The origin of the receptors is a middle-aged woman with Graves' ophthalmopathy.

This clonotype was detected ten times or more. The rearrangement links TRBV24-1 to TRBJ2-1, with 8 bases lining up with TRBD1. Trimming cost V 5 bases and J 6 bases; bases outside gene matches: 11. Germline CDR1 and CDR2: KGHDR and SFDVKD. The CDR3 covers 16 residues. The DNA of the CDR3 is TGTGCCACCAGTGCCCAGACAGGGGCCAACCTCAATGAGCAGTTCTTC. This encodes CATSAQTGANLNEQFF.

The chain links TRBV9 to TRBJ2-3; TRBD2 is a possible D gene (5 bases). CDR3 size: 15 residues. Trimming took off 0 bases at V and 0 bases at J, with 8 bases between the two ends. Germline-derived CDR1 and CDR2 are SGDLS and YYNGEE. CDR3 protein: CASSVGGSSTDTQYF. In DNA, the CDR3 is TGTGCCAGCAGCGTAGGAGGGTCTAGCACAGATACGCAGTATTTT.

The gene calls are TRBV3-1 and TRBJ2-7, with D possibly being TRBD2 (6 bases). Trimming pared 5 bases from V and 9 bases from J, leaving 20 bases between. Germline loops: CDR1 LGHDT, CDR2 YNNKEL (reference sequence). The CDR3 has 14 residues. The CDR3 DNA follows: TGTGCCAGCAGCAACCGGGACGGACTACGTGGGCAGTACTTC. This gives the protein CASSNRDGLRGQYF.

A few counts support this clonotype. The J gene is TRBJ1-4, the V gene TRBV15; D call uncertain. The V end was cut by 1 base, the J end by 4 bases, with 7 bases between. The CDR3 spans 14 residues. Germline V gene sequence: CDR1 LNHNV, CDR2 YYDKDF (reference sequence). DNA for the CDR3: TGTGCCACCAGCAGAGTCAGAGATAATGAAAAACTGTTTTTT. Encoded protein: CATSRVRDNEKLFF.

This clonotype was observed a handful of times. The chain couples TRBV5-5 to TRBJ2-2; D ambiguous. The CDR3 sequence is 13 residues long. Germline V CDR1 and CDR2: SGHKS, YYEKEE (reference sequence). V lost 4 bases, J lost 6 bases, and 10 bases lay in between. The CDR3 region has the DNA TGTGCCAGCAGCCGGGCCCGGCCCGGGGAGCTGTTTTTT. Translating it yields CASSRARPGELFF.